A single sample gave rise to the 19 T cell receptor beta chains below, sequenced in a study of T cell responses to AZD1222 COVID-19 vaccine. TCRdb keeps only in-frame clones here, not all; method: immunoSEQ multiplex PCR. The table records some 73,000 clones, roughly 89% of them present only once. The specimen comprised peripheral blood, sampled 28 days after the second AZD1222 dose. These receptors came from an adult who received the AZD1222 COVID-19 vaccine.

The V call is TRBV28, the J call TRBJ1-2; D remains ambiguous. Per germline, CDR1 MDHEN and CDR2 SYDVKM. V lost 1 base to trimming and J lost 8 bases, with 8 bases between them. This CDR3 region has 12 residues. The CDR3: CASSLSRRGYTF. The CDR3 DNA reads TGTGCCAGCAGTTTATCGAGGAGAGGCTACACCTTC.

The chain's CDR3 is CATSDLGLADEQFF. The DNA of the CDR3 is TGTGCCACCAGTGATTTGGGACTAGCCGATGAGCAGTTCTTC. The chain employs TRBV24-1 and TRBJ2-1, with 8 bases identical to TRBD2. V was clipped by 0 bases and J by 8 bases; unmatched bases: 2. Germline-derived CDR1 and CDR2 are KGHDR and SFDVKD. The CDR3 contains 14 residues.

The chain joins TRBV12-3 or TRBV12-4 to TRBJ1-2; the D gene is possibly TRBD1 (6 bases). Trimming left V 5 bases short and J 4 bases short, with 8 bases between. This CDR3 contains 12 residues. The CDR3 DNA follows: TGTGCCAGCAGTCCGGACAGCTATGGCTACACCTTC. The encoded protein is CASSPDSYGYTF.

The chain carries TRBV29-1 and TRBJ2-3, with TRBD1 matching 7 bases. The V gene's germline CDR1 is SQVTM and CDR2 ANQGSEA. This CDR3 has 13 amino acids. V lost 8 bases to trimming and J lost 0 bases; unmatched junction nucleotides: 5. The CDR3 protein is CSPQGVSTDTQYF. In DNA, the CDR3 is TGCAGCCCCCAGGGGGTCAGCACAGATACGCAGTATTTT.

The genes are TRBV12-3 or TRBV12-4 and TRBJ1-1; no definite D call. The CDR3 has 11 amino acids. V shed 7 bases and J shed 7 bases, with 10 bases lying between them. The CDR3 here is CASIGIREAFF. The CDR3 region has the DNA TGTGCCAGCATAGGTATCCGTGAAGCTTTCTTT.

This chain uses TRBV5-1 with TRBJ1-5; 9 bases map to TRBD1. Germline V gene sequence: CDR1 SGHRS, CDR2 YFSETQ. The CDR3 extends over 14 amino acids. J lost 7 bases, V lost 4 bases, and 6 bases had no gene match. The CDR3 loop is CASSPDRGVQPQHF. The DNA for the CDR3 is TGCGCCAGCAGCCCTGACAGGGGGGTACAGCCCCAGCATTTT.

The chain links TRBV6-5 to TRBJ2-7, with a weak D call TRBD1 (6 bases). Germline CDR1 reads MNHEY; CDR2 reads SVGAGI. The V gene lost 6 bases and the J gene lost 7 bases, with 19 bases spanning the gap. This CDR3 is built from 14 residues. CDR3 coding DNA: TGTGCCAGCAGACCTGACAGGCCAACGGGGGAGCAGTACTTC. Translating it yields CASRPDRPTGEQYF.

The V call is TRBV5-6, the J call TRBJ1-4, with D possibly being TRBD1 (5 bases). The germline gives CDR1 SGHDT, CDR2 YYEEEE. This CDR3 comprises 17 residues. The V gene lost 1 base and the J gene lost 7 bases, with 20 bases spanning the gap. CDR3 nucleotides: TGTGCCAGCAGCTTGACCCCTACAGGTCTCGGGGGTGAAAAACTGTTTTTT. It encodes CASSLTPTGLGGEKLFF.

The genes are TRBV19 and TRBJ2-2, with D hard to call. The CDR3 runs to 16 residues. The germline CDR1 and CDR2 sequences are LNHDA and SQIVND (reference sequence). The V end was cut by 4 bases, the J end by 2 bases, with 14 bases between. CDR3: CASSKGGLLNTGELFF. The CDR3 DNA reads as TGTGCCAGTAGTAAGGGCGGCCTCCTTAACACCGGGGAGCTGTTTTTT. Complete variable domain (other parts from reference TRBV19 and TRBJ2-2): DGGITQSPKYLFRKEGQNVTLSCEQNLNHDAMYWYRQDPGQGLRLIYYSQIVNDFQKGDIAEGYSVSREKKESFPLTVTSAQKNPTAFYLCASSKGGLLNTGELFFGEGSRLTVL.

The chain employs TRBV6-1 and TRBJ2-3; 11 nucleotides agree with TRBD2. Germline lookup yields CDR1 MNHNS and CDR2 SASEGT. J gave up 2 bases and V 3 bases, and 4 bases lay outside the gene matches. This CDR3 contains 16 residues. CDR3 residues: CASSDKLAGATDTQYF. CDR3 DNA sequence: TGTGCCAGCAGTGATAAACTAGCGGGGGCCACAGATACGCAGTATTTT.

The CDR3 DNA follows: TGTGCCAGCAGTTACGGGTTCACGCAGTATTTT. This translates into CASSYGFTQYF. V gene TRBV6-2 or TRBV6-3 combines with J gene TRBJ2-3; no clear D. V was clipped by 2 bases and J by 9 bases, with 6 bases between them. CDR1 is MNHEY and CDR2 is SVGEGT in the germline V gene. The CDR3 totals 11 residues.

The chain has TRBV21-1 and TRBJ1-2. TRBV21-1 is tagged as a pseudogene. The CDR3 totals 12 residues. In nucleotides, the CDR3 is TGTGCCAGCAGCAAACCCTCCTATGGCTACACCTTC. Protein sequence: CASSKPSYGYTF.

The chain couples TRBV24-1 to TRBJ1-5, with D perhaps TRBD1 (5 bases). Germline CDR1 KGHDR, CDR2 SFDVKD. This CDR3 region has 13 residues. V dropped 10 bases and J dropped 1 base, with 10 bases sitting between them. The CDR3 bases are TGTGCCACGGCAGGACACAGCAATCAGCCCCAGCATTTT. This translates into CATAGHSNQPQHF.

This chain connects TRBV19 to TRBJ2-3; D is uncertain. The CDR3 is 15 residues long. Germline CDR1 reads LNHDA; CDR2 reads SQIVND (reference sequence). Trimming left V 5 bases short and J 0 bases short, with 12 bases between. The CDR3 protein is CASSPGSFSTDTQYF. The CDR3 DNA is TGTGCCAGTAGTCCTGGCAGCTTCAGCACAGATACGCAGTATTTT.

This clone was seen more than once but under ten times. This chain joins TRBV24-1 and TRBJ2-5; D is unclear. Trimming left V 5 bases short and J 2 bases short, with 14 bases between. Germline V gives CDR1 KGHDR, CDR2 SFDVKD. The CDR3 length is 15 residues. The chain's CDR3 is CATSVGHSSQETQYF. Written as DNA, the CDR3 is TGTGCCACCAGTGTGGGCCACTCGTCACAAGAGACCCAGTACTTC.

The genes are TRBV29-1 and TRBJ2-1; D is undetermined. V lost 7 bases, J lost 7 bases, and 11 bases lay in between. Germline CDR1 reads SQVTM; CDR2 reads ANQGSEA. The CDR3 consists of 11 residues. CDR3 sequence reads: CSATPPNEQFF. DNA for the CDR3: TGCAGCGCGACCCCCCCGAATGAGCAGTTCTTC.

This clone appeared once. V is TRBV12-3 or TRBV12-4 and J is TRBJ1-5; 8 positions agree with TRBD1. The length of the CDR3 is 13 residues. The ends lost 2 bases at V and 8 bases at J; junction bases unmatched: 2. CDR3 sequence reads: CASSLQGAKPQHF. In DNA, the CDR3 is TGTGCCAGCAGTTTACAGGGGGCGAAGCCCCAGCATTTT.

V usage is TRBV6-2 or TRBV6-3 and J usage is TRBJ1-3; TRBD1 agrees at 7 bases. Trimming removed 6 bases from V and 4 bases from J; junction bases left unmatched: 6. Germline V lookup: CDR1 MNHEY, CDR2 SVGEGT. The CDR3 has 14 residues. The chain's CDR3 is CASSPGQTGNTIYF. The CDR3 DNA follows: TGTGCCAGCAGCCCGGGACAGACAGGAAACACCATATATTTT.

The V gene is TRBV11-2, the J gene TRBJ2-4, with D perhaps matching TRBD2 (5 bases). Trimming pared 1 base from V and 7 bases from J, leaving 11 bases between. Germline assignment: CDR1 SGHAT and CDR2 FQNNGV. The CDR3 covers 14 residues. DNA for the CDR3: TGTGCCAGCAGCTTAGGGTCTAGCTGGAACATTCAGTACTTC. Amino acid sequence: CASSLGSSWNIQYF.